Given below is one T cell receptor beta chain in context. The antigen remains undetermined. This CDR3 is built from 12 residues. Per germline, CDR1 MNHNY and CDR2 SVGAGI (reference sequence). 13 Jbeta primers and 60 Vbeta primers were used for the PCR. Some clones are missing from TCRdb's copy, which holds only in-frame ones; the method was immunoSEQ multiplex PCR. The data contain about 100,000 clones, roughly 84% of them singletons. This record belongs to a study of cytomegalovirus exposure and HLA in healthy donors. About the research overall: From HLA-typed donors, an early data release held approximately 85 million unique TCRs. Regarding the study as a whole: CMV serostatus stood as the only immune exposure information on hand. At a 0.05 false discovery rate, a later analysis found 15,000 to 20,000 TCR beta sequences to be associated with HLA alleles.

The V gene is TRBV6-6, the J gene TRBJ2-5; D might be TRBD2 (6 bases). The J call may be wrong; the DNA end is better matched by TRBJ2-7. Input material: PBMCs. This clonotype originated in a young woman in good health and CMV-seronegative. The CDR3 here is CASSWDFYEQYF. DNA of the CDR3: TGTGCCAGCAGTTGGGACTTCTACGAGCAGTACTTC.